This T cell receptor (beta chain) was observed in a study of blood T cell repertoires in COVID-19. Study-wide context: Sites in the United States, Italy and Spain provided acute and convalescent COVID-19 samples.

This CDR3 is 15 amino acids long. Trimming shortened V by 5 bases and J by 6 bases, and 20 bases separated the two germline ends. Germline values: CDR1 SGHTA, CDR2 FQGNSA. As originally analysed: Reference gene primer amplification in the assay estimated nucleated cell counts. Assay used: immunoSEQ multiplex PCR; TCRdb lists only in-frame clones, some missing. V and J calls and clone size are those listed in that table; D and trimming were worked out from the DNA. The sample yields over 70,000 clones, 87% seen once. What was sequenced was peripheral blood. The V gene is TRBV7-2, the J gene TRBJ2-7; a weak D match, TRBD2 (6 bases). The source is a human donor in a cohort sampled during active COVID-19. The CDR3 region has the DNA TGTGCCAGCAGCCAACGCGAAGCGGGTAGATCCGAGCAGTACTTC. It is translated as CASSQREAGRSEQYF.